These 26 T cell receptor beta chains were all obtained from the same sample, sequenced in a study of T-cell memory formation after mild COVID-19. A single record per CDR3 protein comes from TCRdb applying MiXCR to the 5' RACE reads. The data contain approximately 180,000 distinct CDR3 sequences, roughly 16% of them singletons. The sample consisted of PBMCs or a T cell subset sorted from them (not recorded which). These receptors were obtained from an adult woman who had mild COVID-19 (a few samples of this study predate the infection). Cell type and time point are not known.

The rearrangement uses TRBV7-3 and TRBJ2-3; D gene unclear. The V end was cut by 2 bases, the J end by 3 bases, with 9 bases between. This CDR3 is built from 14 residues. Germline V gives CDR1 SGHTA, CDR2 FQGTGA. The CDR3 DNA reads TGTGCCAGCAGCTTAGGGCAGCGAACAGATACGCAGTATTTT. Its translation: CASSLGQRTDTQYF.

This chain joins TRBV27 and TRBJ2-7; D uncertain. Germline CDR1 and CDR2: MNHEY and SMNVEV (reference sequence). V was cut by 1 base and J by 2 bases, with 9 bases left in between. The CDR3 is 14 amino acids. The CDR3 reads CASSLWEGTYEQYF. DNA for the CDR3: TGTGCCAGCAGTTTATGGGAAGGTACCTACGAGCAGTACTTC.

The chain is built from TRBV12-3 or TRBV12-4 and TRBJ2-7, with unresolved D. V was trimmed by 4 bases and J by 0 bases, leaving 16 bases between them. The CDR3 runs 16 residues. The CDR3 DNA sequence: TGTGCCAGCAGTTCTCGTTGGGCGGATAGCTCCTACGAGCAGTACTTC. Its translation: CASSSRWADSSYEQYF.

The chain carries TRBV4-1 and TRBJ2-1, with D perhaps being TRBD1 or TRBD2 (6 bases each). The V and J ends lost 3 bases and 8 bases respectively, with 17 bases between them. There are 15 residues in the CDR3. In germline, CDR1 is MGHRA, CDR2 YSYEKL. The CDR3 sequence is CASSHPPGGVDEQFF. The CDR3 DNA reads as TGCGCCAGCAGCCATCCACCCGGGGGCGTCGATGAGCAGTTCTTC.

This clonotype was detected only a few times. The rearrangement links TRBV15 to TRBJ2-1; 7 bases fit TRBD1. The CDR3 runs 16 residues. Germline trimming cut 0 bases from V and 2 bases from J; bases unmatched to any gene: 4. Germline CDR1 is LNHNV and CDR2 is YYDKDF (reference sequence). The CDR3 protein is CATSRELGQTYNEQFF. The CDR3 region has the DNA TGTGCCACCAGCAGAGAATTGGGACAGACCTACAATGAGCAGTTCTTC.

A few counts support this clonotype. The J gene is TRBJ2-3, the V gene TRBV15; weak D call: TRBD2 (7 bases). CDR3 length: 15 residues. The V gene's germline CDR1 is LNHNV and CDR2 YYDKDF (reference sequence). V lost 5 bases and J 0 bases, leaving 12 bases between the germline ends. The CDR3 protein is CATSWGGLSTDTQYF. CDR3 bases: TGTGCCACCAGCTGGGGGGGGCTAAGCACAGATACGCAGTATTTT.

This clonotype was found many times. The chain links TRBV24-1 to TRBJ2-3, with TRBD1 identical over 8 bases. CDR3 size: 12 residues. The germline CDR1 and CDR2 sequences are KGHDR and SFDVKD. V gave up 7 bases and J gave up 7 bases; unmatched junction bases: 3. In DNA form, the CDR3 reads TGTGCCACCAGGGACAGGGCTTATACGCAGTATTTT. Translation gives CATRDRAYTQYF.

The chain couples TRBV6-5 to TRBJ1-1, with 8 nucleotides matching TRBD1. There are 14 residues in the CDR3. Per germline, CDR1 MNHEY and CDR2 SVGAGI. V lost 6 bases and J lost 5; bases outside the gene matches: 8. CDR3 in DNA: TGTGCCAGCAGCCTCAGGGGGCGCGGGACTGAAGCTTTCTTT. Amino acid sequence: CASSLRGRGTEAFF.

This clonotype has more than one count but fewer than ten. CDR3 bases: TGTGCCAGCAGTCGGGCCGGGACAGCGAACACCGGGGAGCTGTTTTTT. It yields the protein CASSRAGTANTGELFF. This chain connects TRBV6-2 or TRBV6-3 to TRBJ2-2; TRBD1 aligns across 7 bases. This CDR3 spans 16 amino acids. The V and J ends lost 5 bases and 0 bases, in that order; junction bases with no gene match: 6. Germline lookup yields CDR1 MNHEY and CDR2 SVGEGT.

This chain's CDR3 is CASSQGGRGETQYF. CDR3 coding DNA: TGCGCCAGCAGTCAGGGGGGACGGGGGGAGACCCAGTACTTC. The chain joins TRBV23-1 to TRBJ2-5; D might be TRBD2 (6 bases). TRBV23-1 is classed as an ORF, of uncertain function. With 3 bases removed from V and 5 bases from J, the gap between germline ends came to 13 bases. CDR3 length equals 14 residues.

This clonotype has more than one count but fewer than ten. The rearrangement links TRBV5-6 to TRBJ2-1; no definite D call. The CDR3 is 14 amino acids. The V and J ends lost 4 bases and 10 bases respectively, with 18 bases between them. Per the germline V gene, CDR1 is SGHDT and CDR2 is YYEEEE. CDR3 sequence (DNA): TGTGCCAGCAGCCCCAAGGTGAGGAGACGGGAGCAGTTCTTC. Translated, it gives CASSPKVRRREQFF.

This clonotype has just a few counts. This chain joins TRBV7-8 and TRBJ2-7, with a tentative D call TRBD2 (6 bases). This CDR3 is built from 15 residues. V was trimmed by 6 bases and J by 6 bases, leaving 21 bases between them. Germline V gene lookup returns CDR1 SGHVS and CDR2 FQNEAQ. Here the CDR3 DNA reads TGTGCCAGCAGAAGTCGGGAGACCCCCTTGGGCGAGCAGTACTTC. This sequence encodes CASRSRETPLGEQYF.

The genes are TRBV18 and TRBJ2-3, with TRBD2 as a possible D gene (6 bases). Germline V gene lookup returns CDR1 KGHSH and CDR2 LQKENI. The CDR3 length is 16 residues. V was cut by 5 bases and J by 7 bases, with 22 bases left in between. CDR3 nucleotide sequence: TGTGCCAGCTCAACCGGGACTTGCGGACCACAGAATACGCAGTATTTT. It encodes CASSTGTCGPQNTQYF.

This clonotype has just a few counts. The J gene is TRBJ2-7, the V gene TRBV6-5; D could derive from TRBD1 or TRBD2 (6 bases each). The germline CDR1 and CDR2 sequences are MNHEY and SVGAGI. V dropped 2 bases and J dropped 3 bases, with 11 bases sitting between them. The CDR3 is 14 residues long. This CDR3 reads CASSYGGTNYEQYF. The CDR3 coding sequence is TGTGCCAGCAGTTACGGGGGGACAAACTACGAGCAGTACTTC.

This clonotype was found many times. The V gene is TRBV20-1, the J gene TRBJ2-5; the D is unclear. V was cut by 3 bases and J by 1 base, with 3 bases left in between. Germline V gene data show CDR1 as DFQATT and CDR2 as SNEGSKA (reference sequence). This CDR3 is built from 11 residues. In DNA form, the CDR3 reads TGCAGTGCTAGCGGCCAAGAGACCCAGTACTTC. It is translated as CSASGQETQYF.

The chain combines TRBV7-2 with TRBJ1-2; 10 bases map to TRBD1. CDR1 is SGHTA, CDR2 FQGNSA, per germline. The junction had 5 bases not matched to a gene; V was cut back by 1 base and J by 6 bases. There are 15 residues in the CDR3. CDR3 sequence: CASSLGPGQGNGYTF. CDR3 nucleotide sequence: TGTGCCAGCAGCTTAGGACCGGGACAGGGGAATGGCTACACCTTC.

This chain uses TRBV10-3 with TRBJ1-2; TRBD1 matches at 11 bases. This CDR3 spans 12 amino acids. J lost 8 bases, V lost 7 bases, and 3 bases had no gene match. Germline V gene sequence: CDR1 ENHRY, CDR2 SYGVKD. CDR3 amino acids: CAITGTGGGYTF. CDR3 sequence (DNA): TGTGCCATCACCGGGACAGGGGGAGGCTACACCTTC.

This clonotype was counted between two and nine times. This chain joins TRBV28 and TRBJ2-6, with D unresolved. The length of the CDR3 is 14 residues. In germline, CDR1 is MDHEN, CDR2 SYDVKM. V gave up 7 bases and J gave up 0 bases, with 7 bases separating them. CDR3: CASTVSSGANVLTF. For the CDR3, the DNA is TGTGCCAGCACTGTGAGCTCTGGGGCCAACGTCCTGACTTTC.

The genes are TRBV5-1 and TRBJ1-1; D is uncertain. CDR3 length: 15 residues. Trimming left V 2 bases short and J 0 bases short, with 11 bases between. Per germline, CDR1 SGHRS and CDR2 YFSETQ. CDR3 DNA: TGCGCCAGCAGCTTAAGGACGGTCATGAACACTGAAGCTTTCTTT. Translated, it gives CASSLRTVMNTEAFF.

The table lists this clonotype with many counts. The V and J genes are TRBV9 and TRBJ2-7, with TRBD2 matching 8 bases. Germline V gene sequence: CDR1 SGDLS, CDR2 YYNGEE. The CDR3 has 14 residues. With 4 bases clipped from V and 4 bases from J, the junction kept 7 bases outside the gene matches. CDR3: CASSKGTSAYEQYF. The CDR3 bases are TGTGCCAGCAGCAAAGGGACTAGTGCGTACGAGCAGTACTTC.

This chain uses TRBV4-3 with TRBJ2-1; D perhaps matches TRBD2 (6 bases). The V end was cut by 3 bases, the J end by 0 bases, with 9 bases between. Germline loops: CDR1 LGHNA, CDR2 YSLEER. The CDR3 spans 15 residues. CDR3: CASSHRESSYNEQFF. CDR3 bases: TGCGCCAGCAGCCATCGGGAGAGCTCCTACAATGAGCAGTTCTTC.

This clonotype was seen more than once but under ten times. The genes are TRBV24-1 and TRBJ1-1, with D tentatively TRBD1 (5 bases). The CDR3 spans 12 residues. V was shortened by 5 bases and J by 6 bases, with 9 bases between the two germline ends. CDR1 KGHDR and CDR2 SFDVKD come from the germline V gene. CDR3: CATSGGFAEAFF. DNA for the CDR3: TGTGCCACCAGTGGGGGGTTCGCTGAAGCTTTCTTT.

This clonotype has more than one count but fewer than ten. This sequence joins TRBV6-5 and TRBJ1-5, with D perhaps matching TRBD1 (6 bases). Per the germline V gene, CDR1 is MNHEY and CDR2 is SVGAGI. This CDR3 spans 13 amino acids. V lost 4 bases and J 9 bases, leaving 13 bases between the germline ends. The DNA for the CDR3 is TGTGCCAGCAGTTCTTCTACAGGGCTGCCCCAGCATTTT. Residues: CASSSSTGLPQHF.

For the CDR3, the DNA is TGTGCCAGTAGTACTAACCGGGGACTCGGGTTTACCTACAATGAGCAGTTCTTC. Protein: CASSTNRGLGFTYNEQFF. V and J are TRBV19 and TRBJ2-1; possible D gene TRBD2, 6 bases. The V gene's germline CDR1 is LNHDA and CDR2 SQIVND (reference sequence). V lost 4 bases, J lost 2 bases, and 21 bases lay in between. This CDR3 is 18 amino acids long.

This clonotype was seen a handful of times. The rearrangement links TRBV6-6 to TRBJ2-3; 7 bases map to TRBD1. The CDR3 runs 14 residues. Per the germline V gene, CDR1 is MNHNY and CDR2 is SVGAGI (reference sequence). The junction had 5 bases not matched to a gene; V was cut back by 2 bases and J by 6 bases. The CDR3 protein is CASSYPGTVDTQYF. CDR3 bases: TGTGCCAGCAGTTACCCCGGGACAGTGGATACGCAGTATTTT.

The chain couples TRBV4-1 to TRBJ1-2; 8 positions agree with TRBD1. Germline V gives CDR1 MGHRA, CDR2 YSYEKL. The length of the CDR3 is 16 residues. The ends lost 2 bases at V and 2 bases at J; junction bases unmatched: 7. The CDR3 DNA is TGCGCCAGCAGCCAACCTAGACAGGGGCCGAACTATGGCTACACCTTC. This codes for CASSQPRQGPNYGYTF.